This TCR beta chain stems from a study of T cells expressing NK-cell markers. From its re-call of the 5' RACE reads, TCRdb lists each CDR3 protein once, without DNA. Here the sample table reports hundreds of thousands of distinct CDR3 sequences. This CDR3 has 18 amino acids. Germline CDR1 is MGHRA and CDR2 is YSYEKL. The clonotype was recovered from a woman aged 18-69 years in good health. Sequenced input: blood T cells: a sorted CD56 or NKG2C T cell subset, CD4+ or CD8+ T cells, or bulk PBMC T cells (not recorded which). V usage is TRBV4-1 and J usage is TRBJ2-1; no DNA is available, so the TRBD2 call from TCRdb remains unchecked. This chain's CDR3 is CASSQGLAGPSSYNEQFF.